The 3 T cell receptor beta chains given below trace back to one sample, sequenced in a study of metastatic and nonmetastatic thyroid tumors. TCRdb re-processed the PCR reads through MiXCR. The table records some 39,000 clones, 16% of them present only once. Treatment of any kind had been given to no patient before thyroid surgery. Input material: blood. The receptors derive from a female donor with papillary thyroid cancer or a benign thyroid nodule (not recorded which). Some clones in this sample may be carry-over from other donors' samples.

This clone was recorded at least ten times. The J gene is TRBJ2-7, the V gene TRBV11-2; 8 positions agree with TRBD1. V was pared by 8 bases and J by 0 bases, with 6 bases of the junction left unmatched. This CDR3 has 14 amino acids. The germline gives CDR1 SGHAT, CDR2 FQNNGV. CDR3 sequence: CASSTGGSSYEQYF. In nucleotides, the CDR3 is TGTGCCAGCTCCACAGGGGGTAGCTCCTACGAGCAGTACTTC.

As concerns this clone: A read error may explain this, as a much larger clone is one base away. The genes are TRBV13 and TRBJ2-5; 7 nucleotides match TRBD1. Unmatched junction bases numbered 4, after V lost 6 bases and J lost 0 bases. The germline CDR1 and CDR2 sequences are PRHDT and FYEKMQ (reference sequence). The CDR3 consists of 14 residues. CDR3 protein: CASRGQWDQETQYF. In DNA, the CDR3 is TGTGCCAGCAGGGGACAGTGGGACCAAGAGACCCAGTACTTC.

This clone was counted between two and nine times. This sequence joins TRBV9 and TRBJ2-7; 7 bases agree with TRBD2. There are 15 residues in the CDR3. The germline CDR1 and CDR2 sequences are SGDLS and YYNGEE. V shed 4 bases, J shed 6 bases, and the junction held 13 bases outside the gene matches. The DNA of the CDR3 is TGTGCCAGCAGCTCCCCGTTGGGGGGGGGACGCGAGCAGTACTTC. Amino acids: CASSSPLGGGREQYF.